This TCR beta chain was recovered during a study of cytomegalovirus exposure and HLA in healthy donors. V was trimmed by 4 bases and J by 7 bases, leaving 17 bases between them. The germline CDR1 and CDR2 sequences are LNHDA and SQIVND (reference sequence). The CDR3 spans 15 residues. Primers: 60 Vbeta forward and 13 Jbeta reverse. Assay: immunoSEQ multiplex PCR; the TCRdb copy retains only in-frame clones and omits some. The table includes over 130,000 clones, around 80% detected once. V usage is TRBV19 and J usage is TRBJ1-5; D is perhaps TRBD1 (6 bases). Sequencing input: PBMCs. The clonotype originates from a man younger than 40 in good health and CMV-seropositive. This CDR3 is CASSKSEGDEQPQHF. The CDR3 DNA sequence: TGTGCCAGTAGTAAATCCGAGGGGGATGAGCAGCCCCAGCATTTT.